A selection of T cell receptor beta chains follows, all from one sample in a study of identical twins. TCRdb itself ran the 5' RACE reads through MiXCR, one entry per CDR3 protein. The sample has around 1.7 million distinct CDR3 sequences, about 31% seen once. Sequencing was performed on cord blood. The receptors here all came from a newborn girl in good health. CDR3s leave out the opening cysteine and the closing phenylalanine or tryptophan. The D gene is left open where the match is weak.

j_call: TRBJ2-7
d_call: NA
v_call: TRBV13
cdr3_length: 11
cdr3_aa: ASSWGSGYEQY

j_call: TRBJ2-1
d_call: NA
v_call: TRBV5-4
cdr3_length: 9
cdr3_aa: ASSLSGGEF

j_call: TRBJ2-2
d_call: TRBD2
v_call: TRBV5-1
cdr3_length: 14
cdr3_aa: ASSLGLAGDIGELF

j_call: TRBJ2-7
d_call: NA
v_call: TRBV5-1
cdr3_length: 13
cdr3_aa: ASSLGGGPYNEQY

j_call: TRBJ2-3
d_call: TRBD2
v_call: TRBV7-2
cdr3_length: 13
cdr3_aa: ASSATSGSLGTQY

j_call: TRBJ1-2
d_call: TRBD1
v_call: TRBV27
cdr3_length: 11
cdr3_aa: ASSRQGNYGYT

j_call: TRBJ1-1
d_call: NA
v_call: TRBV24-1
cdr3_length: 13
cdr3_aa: ATTVPGTPYTEAF

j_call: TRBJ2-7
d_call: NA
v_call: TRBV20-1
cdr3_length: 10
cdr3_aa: SADALLHEQY

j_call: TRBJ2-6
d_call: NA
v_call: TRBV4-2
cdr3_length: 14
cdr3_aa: ASSQDSDTGANALT

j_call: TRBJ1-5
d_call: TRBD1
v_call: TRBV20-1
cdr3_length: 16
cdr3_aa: SARDPGQGIYSNQPQH

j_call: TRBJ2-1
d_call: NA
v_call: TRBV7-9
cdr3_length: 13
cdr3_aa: ASSSDGTSVYEQF

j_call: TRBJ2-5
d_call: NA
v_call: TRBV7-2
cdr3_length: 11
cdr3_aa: ASSLVSASGRY

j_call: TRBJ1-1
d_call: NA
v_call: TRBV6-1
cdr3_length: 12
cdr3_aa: AASRDPMNTEAF

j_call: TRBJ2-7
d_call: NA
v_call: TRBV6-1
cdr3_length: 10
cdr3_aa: ASTALHWEQY

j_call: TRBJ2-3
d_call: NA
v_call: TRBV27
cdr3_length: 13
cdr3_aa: ASSQLRDETDTQY

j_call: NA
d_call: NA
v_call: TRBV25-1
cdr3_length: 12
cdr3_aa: ASSEGSGLYEQY

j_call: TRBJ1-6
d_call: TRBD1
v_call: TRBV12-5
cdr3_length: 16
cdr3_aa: ASGLVQGRGPHNSPPH

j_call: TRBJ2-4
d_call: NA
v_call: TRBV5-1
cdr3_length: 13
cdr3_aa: ASSSAGTAKNIQY

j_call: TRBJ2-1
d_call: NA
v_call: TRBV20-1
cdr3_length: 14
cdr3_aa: SARDDAGTWVDEQF

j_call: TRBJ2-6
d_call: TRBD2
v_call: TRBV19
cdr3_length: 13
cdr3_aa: ASTMGGTGANVLT

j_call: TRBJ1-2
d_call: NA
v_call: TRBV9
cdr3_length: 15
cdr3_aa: ASGVDPAGGLIYGYT

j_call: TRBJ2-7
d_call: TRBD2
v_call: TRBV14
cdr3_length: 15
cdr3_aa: ASSPPPIAGGGNEQY

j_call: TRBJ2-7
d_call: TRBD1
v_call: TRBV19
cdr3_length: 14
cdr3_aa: ASSIGGRTGRYEQY

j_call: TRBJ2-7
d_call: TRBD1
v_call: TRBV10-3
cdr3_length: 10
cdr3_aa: AAPGTVYEQY

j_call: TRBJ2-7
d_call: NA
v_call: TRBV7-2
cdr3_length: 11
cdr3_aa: ASSSGAGNEQY

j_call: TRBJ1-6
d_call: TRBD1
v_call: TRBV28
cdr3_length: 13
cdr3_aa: ASSHGGTGESPLH

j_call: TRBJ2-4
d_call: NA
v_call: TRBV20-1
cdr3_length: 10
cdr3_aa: SARANHNEQY

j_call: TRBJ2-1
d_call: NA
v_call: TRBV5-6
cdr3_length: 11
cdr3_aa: ASSSGSNNEQF

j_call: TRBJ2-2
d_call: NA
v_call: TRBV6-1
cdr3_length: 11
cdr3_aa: AGTVSRRGELF

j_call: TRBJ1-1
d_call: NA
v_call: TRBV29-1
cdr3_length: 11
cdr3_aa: SVEGQMNTEAF

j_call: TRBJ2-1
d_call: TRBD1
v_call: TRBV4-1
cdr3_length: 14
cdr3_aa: ASSQAEGQIPREQF

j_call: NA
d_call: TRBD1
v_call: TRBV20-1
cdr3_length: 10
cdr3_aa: SAPTGANIQY

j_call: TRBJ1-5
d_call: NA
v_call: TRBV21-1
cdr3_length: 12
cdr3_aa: ASTAGPFNQPQH

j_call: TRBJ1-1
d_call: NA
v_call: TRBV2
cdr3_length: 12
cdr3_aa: ASSSWDGLTEAF

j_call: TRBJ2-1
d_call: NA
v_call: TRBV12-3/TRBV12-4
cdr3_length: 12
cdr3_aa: ASALNSGGDEQF

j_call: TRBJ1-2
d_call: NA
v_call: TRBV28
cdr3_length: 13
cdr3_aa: ASRSSFRTTRGYT

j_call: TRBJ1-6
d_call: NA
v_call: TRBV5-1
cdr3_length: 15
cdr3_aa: ASRRDSFSSCNSPLH

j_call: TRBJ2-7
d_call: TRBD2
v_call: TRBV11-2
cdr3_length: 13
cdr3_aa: ASSLGLGSSYEQY

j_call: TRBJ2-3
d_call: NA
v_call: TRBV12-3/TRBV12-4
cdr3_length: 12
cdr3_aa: ASSLSRRTDTQY

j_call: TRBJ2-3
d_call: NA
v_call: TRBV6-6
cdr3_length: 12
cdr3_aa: ASRYRAGTDTQY

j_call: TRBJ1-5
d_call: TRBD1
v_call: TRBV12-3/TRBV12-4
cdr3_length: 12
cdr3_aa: ASSIGTGYQPQH

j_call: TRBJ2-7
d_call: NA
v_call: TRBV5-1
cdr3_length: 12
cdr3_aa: ASSLGQDFYEQY

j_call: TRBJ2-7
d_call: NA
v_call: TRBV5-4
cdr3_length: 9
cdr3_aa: ASSKEEAQY

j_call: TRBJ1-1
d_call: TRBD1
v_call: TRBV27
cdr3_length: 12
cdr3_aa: ASSRSGQGGEAF

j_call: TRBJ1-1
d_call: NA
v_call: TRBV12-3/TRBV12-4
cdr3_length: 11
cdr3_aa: ASTWEGDTEAF

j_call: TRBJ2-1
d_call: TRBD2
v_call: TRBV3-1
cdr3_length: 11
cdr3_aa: ASSRTSNNEQF

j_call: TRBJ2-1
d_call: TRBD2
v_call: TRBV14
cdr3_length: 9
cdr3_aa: ASSQGTSQF

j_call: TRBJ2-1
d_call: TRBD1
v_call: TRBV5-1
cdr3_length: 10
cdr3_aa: ASSFDRDGQF